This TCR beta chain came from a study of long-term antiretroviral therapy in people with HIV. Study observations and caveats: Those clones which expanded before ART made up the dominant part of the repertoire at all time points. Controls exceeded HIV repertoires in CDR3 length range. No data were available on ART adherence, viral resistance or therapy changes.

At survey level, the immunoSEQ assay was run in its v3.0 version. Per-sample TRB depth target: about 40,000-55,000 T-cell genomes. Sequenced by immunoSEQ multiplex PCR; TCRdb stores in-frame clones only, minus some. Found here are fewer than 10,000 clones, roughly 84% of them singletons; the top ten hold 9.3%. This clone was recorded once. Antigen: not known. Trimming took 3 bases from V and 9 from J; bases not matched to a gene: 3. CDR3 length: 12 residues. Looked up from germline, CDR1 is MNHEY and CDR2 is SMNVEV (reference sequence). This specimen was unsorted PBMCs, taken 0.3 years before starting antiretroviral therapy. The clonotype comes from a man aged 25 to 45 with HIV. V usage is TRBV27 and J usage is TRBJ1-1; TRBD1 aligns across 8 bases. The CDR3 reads CASSFGQGKAFF. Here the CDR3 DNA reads TGTGCCAGCAGTTTCGGACAGGGAAAAGCTTTCTTT.